This T cell receptor (beta chain) was found in a study of Graves' ophthalmopathy and Graves' hyperthyroidism. In the study overall: Before any treatment was given, at initial diagnosis, peripheral blood was collected.

Amplifying from RNA transcripts, the study obtained TCR beta CDR3 regions. An opening RT-PCR round employed HTBI primers and preceded a second-round multiplex PCR. TCRdb called the multiplex PCR reads again in MiXCR, with one record for every CDR3 protein. The repertoire holds almost 400,000 distinct CDR3 sequences, with around 16% as singletons. CDR3 size: 15 residues. Trimming pared 0 bases from V and 1 base from J, leaving 10 bases between. Germline values: CDR1 LGHDT, CDR2 YNNKEL (reference sequence). Findings and caveats of the study: A model of 13 signatures distinguished ophthalmopathy from stable hyperthyroidism at around 90% sensitivity and approximately 81% specificity.

Many counts were recorded for this clonotype. Its antigen is not identified. Certain patients, namely those with other autoimmune diseases, uncontrolled infections, pregnancy or lactation, were excluded. Each diagnosis was determined on the basis of clinical symptoms, serum thyroxine, TRAb, thyroid ultrasound and orbital computed tomography. The sequenced material came from peripheral blood. The source is a woman aged 18-30 years with Graves' ophthalmopathy. The chain joins TRBV3-1 to TRBJ2-7; D is undetermined. CDR3 DNA sequence: TGTGCCAGCAGCCAAGATTGGCCAGTATCCTACGAGCAGTACTTC. This encodes CASSQDWPVSYEQYF.